The source of this TCR beta chain is a study of blood T cell repertoires in COVID-19 (dated by TCRdb to the early 2020s). As for the study more broadly: The collaborator samples originated in the United States, Italy and Spain and spanned the acute and convalescent phases of COVID-19. Where available, HLA class I and class II types were taken from metadata supplied by the sample provider and were not determined by assay-based typing. The repertoires were released in a freely available public database meant as a resource for research on the immune response to SARS-CoV-2. The prospective study material was composed of cDNA or gDNA derived from T cells, B-cell-depleted T cells, or PBMCs. Samples came from the ongoing ImmuneRACE study (first 160 participants) plus 1,254 subjects from 6 global collaborators. Nearly every sample came with metadata listing a de-identified subject ID, COVID-19 status, age in years and sex. The dataset comprised deeply sampled blood TCRbeta repertoires from subjects exposed to, actively infected with, or recovered from COVID-19.

The immunoSEQ Assay, a bias-controlled multiplex PCR, was used to amplify TCRbeta CDR3 regions from genomic DNA. The authors' analysis ran thus. Within the assay, amplification of reference gene primers was used to estimate how many nucleated cells each sample contained. Sequence reads were collapsed and filtered to measure the absolute abundance of every unique TCRbeta CDR3 rearrangement. Productive Simpson clonality was computed per sample as the square root of Simpson's diversity index over productive rearrangements. TCRdb carries this immuneACCESS record with in-frame sequences only. Its versions omit some clonotypes, under half of them owing to an unresolved V gene in the studies checked, with the rest unexplained. Clone size and V and J calls were adopted from that table, with D and trimming inferred from the DNA. The sample table shows 110,000 to 150,000 clones, and around 89% are seen once. The top ten clonotypes cover about 10% of the sample.

What the study reported, not specific to this receptor: How much clinical and demographic metadata was included differed by source and by participant, and the metadata was provided uncurated.

Points on this clone: The target of this receptor is not known. Base qualities are missing; no much larger clone stands one base away.

The CDR1 and CDR2 encoded by the germline V gene are SGHTA and FQGNSA. V lost 5 bases and J lost 0 bases; the stretch between them is 7 bases long. The CDR3 runs 13 residues from the cysteine to the phenylalanine. The read is trimmed to its CDR3 DNA, 39 bases read in frame from base 1. Whole blood was collected in K2EDTA tubes by collaborating institutions according to the institutions' own protocols. For TCRbeta analysis, collaborator samples were shipped as frozen whole blood, as isolated PBMCs, or as DNA extracted from either sample type. Recombination linked TRBV7-2 to TRBJ2-5; no D gene can be assigned with confidence. Sequenced: peripheral blood. This TCR derives from an elderly woman with acute or convalescent COVID-19. The CDR3 has the sequence CASSPRYQETQYF. The DNA reads TGTGCCAGCAGCCCCCGGTACCAAGAGACCCAGTACTTC.